The 17 T cell receptor beta chains given below trace back to one sample, sequenced in a study of blood T cell repertoires in COVID-19. Data came from immunoSEQ multiplex PCR; TCRdb stores just in-frame clones and leaves some out. The repertoire includes roughly 330,000 clones, 88% of them detected once, and under 6% sits in the top ten. Sequencing was carried out using PBMCs or T cells enriched from blood (not recorded which). Receptor source: a man aged 25 to 45 who had recovered from COVID-19.

This clone was picked up a small number of times. This chain connects TRBV24-1 to TRBJ2-1; 12 positions match TRBD2. This CDR3 comprises 16 residues. Trimming took 4 bases from V and 7 from J; bases not matched to a gene: 7. The germline V gene has CDR1 KGHDR and CDR2 SFDVKD. The CDR3 here is CATSDQLAGGWNEQFF. CDR3 nucleotides: TGTGCCACCAGTGACCAACTAGCGGGGGGATGGAATGAGCAGTTCTTC.

The genes are TRBV7-9 and TRBJ2-1, with D unresolved. This CDR3 has 13 residues. V shed 4 bases and J shed 5 bases, with 9 bases lying between them. Germline V gene data show CDR1 as SEHNR and CDR2 as FQNEAQ (reference sequence). The CDR3 sequence is CASSSLPDNEQFF. CDR3 coding DNA: TGTGCCAGCAGCTCACTACCGGACAATGAGCAGTTCTTC.

The chain has TRBV28 and TRBJ1-4, with 8 bases aligning to TRBD1. This CDR3 contains 15 residues. CDR1 is MDHEN and CDR2 is SYDVKM in the germline V gene. V trimming: 3 bases; J trimming: 4 bases; junction bases outside the gene matches: 4. The CDR3 here is CASSFPGGGNEKLFF. For the CDR3, the DNA is TGTGCCAGCAGTTTTCCAGGGGGCGGTAATGAAAAACTGTTTTTT.

The chain is built from TRBV10-1 and TRBJ2-7; possibly TRBD2 for D (6 bases). Looked up from germline, CDR1 is WNHNN and CDR2 is SYGVQD (reference sequence). This CDR3 contains 13 residues. V gave up 4 bases and J gave up 7 bases, with 14 bases separating them. DNA for the CDR3: TGCGCCAGCAGTGGGGAGGCAGGGTTGGAGCAGTACTTC. Protein sequence: CASSGEAGLEQYF.

The chain combines TRBV28 with TRBJ2-5; 9 nucleotides line up with TRBD2. The CDR3 has 16 residues. The germline V gene encodes CDR1 MDHEN and CDR2 SYDVKM. V lost 4 bases to trimming and J lost 2 bases; unmatched junction nucleotides: 8. This CDR3 is CASSSAGGGGQETQYF. In DNA, the CDR3 is TGTGCCAGCAGTTCAGCCGGCGGGGGGGGTCAAGAGACCCAGTACTTC. The variable domain in full, completed from reference TRBV28 and TRBJ2-5, reads DVKVTQSSRYLVKRTGEKVFLECVQDMDHENMFWYRQDPGLGLRLIYFSYDVKMKEKGDIPEGYSVSREKKERFSLILESASTNQTSMYLCASSSAGGGGQETQYFGPGTRLLVL.

The chain joins TRBV5-4 to TRBJ1-6; tentative D call: TRBD1 (6 bases). The CDR3 sequence is 14 residues long. Trimming took off 1 base at V and 7 bases at J, with 9 bases between the two ends. Germline CDR1 reads SGHNT; CDR2 reads YYREEE (reference sequence). The CDR3 DNA reads TGTGCCAGCAGCTTGACAGGGTGGAATTCACCCCTCCACTTT. Protein product: CASSLTGWNSPLHF.

V usage is TRBV5-6 and J usage is TRBJ2-7; TRBD1 aligns across 7 bases. CDR1 SGHDT and CDR2 YYEEEE come from the germline V gene. This CDR3 region has 14 residues. J gave up 3 bases and V 0 bases, and 3 bases lay outside the gene matches. The CDR3: CASSLGGTDYEQYF. The CDR3 DNA follows: TGTGCCAGCAGCTTGGGAGGGACAGACTACGAGCAGTACTTC.

This clone was detected only once. As DNA, the CDR3 is TGTGCCAGCTTTCGAGGCTCTGGAAACACCATATATTTT. This encodes CASFRGSGNTIYF. The genes are TRBV28 and TRBJ1-3, with D hard to call. The CDR3 is made up of 13 amino acids. The ends were cut back, 8 bases at V and 0 bases at J, with 8 bases in the middle. Germline lookup yields CDR1 MDHEN and CDR2 SYDVKM.

V and J are TRBV6-1 and TRBJ1-2, with D perhaps matching TRBD1 (5 bases). Trimming removed 2 bases from V and 4 bases from J, with 14 bases in between. The CDR3 length is 15 residues. In germline, CDR1 is MNHNS, CDR2 SASEGT. Here the CDR3 reads CASSERGGTIYGYTF. The CDR3 DNA reads as TGTGCCAGCAGTGAAAGGGGCGGAACCATCTATGGCTACACCTTC.

CDR3 bases: TGTGCCAGCAGTCAGGGTGTGCCCGGGGAGCTGTTTTTT. Its protein product is CASSQGVPGELFF. The V call is TRBV7-9, the J call TRBJ2-2; possible D gene TRBD1, 5 bases. The CDR3 contains 13 residues. Germline V gene data show CDR1 as SEHNR and CDR2 as FQNEAQ (reference sequence). V lost 6 bases and J 6 bases, leaving 11 bases between the germline ends. Filled out from reference TRBV7-9 and TRBJ2-2, the complete variable domain reads DTGVSQNPRHKITKRGQNVTFRCDPISEHNRLYWYRQTLGQGPEFLTYFQNEAQLEKSRLLSDRFSAERPKGSFSTLEIQRTEQGDSAMYLCASSQGVPGELFFGEGSRLTVL.

The chain is built from TRBV14 and TRBJ2-1, with no clear D. Germline loops: CDR1 SGHDN, CDR2 FVKESK. The CDR3 extends over 12 amino acids. V was shortened by 1 base and J by 6 bases, with 4 bases between the two germline ends. CDR3 bases: TGTGCCAGCAGCCAAGCGGGCAATGAGCAGTTCTTC. It is translated as CASSQAGNEQFF.

This chain links TRBV15 with TRBJ2-2; 8 bases are a match to TRBD1. J gave up 4 bases and V 0 bases, and 7 bases lay outside the gene matches. Germline assignment: CDR1 LNHNV and CDR2 YYDKDF (reference sequence). The CDR3 has 17 amino acids. CDR3: CATSRDRRQGPTGELFF. DNA of the CDR3: TGTGCCACCAGCAGAGATAGGCGACAGGGGCCCACCGGGGAGCTGTTTTTT. Combining the CDR3 with reference TRBV15 and TRBJ2-2 gives the whole variable domain DAMVIQNPRYQVTQFGKPVTLSCSQTLNHNVMYWYQQKSSQAPKLLFHYYDKDFNNEADTPDNFQSRRPNTSFCFLDIRSPGLGDTAMYLCATSRDRRQGPTGELFFGEGSRLTVL.

This chain joins TRBV28 and TRBJ1-2; D is perhaps TRBD1 (5 bases). V dropped 7 bases and J dropped 2 bases, with 5 bases sitting between them. Germline loops: CDR1 MDHEN, CDR2 SYDVKM. The CDR3 runs to 11 residues. This chain's CDR3 is CASTGNYGYTF. CDR3 DNA sequence: TGTGCCAGCACAGGGAACTATGGCTACACCTTC.

The J gene is TRBJ1-5, the V gene TRBV13; D is ambiguous. This CDR3 spans 16 amino acids. CDR1 and CDR2 from the germline V gene are PRHDT and FYEKMQ (reference sequence). V lost 4 bases and J 2 bases, leaving 15 bases between the germline ends. The CDR3 loop is CASSSGLPFRNQPQHF. For the CDR3, the DNA is TGTGCCAGCAGCTCAGGACTGCCATTTCGCAATCAGCCCCAGCATTTT. The full variable domain, completed using reference TRBV13 and TRBJ1-5, is AAGVIQSPRHLIKEKRETATLKCYPIPRHDTVYWYQQGPGQDPQFLISFYEKMQSDKGSIPDRFSAQQFSDYHSELNMSSLELGDSALYFCASSSGLPFRNQPQHFGDGTRLSIL.

This clone was seen once. V gene TRBV12-3 or TRBV12-4 combines with J gene TRBJ2-7; D is ambiguous. Trimming took off 5 bases at V and 4 bases at J, with 3 bases between the two ends. The CDR3 spans 10 residues. The CDR3 loop is CASSLYEQYF. CDR3 DNA sequence: TGTGCCAGCAGTCTATACGAGCAGTACTTC.

The rearrangement joins TRBV18 to TRBJ2-5; 8 nucleotides agree with TRBD1. V dropped 2 bases and J dropped 4; count of bases not matched to a gene: 12. The CDR3 runs 17 residues. In germline, CDR1 is KGHSH, CDR2 LQKENI. In DNA, the CDR3 is TGTGCCAGCTCACCAGAATCGTTGGACAGGGAGGCAGAGACCCAGTACTTC. As protein: CASSPESLDREAETQYF.

This chain uses TRBV5-1 with TRBJ2-1, with D possibly matching TRBD2 (6 bases). Germline V gene sequence: CDR1 SGHRS, CDR2 YFSETQ. The CDR3 totals 15 residues. V was clipped by 3 bases and J by 8 bases, with 18 bases between them. This CDR3 is CASSSPTRGRDEQFF. The CDR3 DNA reads TGCGCCAGCAGCTCCCCCACGCGGGGAAGAGATGAGCAGTTCTTC.